A single sample gave rise to the 10 T cell receptor beta chains below, sequenced in a study of T cell repertoires in cytomegalovirus infection. TCRdb called the reads again in MiXCR, with one record for every CDR3 protein. Of about 460,000 distinct CDR3 sequences in the sample, 11% were seen once. The sequenced sample consisted of PBMCs. The source is a human donor in good health (CMV status not recorded). Some clones in this sample may be carry-over from other donors' samples.

This clonotype was seen ten or more times. The chain carries TRBV7-2 and TRBJ2-7; D is uncertain. V shed 8 bases and J shed 2 bases, with 13 bases lying between them. In germline, CDR1 is SGHTA, CDR2 FQGNSA. There are 13 residues in the CDR3. CDR3 in DNA: TGTGCCAGCGGTACCTTCGCGGCCTACGAGCAGTACTTC. Its translation: CASGTFAAYEQYF. The variable domain in full, with the rest retrieved from reference TRBV7-2 and TRBJ2-7, is GAGVSQSPSNKVTEKGKDVELRCDPISGHTALYWYRQSLGQGLEFLIYFQGNSAPDKSGLPSDRFSAERTGGSVSTLTIQRTQQEDSAVYLCASGTFAAYEQYFGPGTRLTVT.

This clonotype was seen a few times. The chain recombines TRBV19 with TRBJ1-5; a weak D match, TRBD1 (6 bases). CDR1 is LNHDA and CDR2 is SQIVND in the germline V gene (reference sequence). CDR3 length equals 14 residues. The V end was cut by 7 bases, the J end by 0 bases, with 10 bases between. The CDR3 region is CASIGGYSNQPQHF. The DNA of the CDR3 is TGTGCCAGTATCGGGGGCTATAGCAATCAGCCCCAGCATTTT.

This clonotype was counted ten times or more. DNA for the CDR3: TGTGCCAGCACCTGGGGGGACAGGGAGGACTATGGCTACACCTTC. Encoded protein: CASTWGDREDYGYTF. The V and J genes are TRBV12-3 or TRBV12-4 and TRBJ1-2; 9 bases agree with TRBD1. V shed 7 bases, J shed 3 bases, and the junction held 9 bases outside the gene matches. The CDR3 length is 15 residues.

This clonotype appeared a few times. This sequence joins TRBV10-3 and TRBJ2-2; 8 nucleotides match TRBD2. The CDR3 has 14 amino acids. After removal of 6 bases from V and 6 bases from J, the junction contained 6 bases not matched to a gene. From germline, CDR1 is ENHRY and CDR2 SYGVKD. The DNA for the CDR3 is TGTGCCATCAGGGCCAGCGGGAGTTCCGGGGAGCTGTTTTTT. As protein: CAIRASGSSGELFF.

The CDR3 DNA sequence: TGCAGTGCTGTACAGGGGGCAGGGCAGCCCCAGCATTTT. Translating it yields CSAVQGAGQPQHF. This chain links TRBV20-1 with TRBJ1-5; 9 nucleotides agree with TRBD1. Trimming took 5 bases from V and 7 from J; bases not matched to a gene: 6. Germline CDR1 reads DFQATT; CDR2 reads SNEGSKA (reference sequence). The CDR3 contains 13 residues.

The table lists this clonotype with many counts. The chain recombines TRBV6-8 with TRBJ1-1; a possible D gene is TRBD1 (5 bases). This CDR3 has 16 residues. V gave up 4 bases and J gave up 5 bases, with 20 bases separating them. Germline assignment: CDR1 MNHGY and CDR2 SAAAGT. Here the CDR3 DNA reads TGTGCCAGCAGTTTCGTCAGGGAGGTAAGGAGGACTGAAGCTTTCTTT. Translated, it gives CASSFVREVRRTEAFF.

This clonotype showed up many times. The CDR3 sequence is CASGPPKVVSYNEQFF. The CDR3, as DNA: TGTGCTAGTGGCCCCCCAAAAGTGGTTTCCTACAATGAGCAGTTCTTC. The rearrangement links TRBV12-5 to TRBJ2-1, with unresolved D. V was pared by 6 bases and J by 1 base, with 16 bases between. The CDR3 extends over 16 amino acids. CDR1 and CDR2 (germline): LGHNT, FRNRAP.

The chain links TRBV10-3 to TRBJ2-3; the D gene is possibly TRBD2 (5 bases). The V end lost 7 bases, the J end lost 3 bases, and 17 bases lay between the germline ends. This CDR3 is 15 amino acids long. Germline V CDR1 and CDR2: ENHRY, SYGVKD. CDR3 DNA: TGTGCCATCAAAGCGGACCCGGAGGAAACAGATACGCAGTATTTT. Encoded protein: CAIKADPEETDTQYF.

This clonotype showed up many times. The J gene is TRBJ2-2, the V gene TRBV6-6; D uncertain. Germline V gene data show CDR1 as MNHNY and CDR2 as SVGAGI (reference sequence). The V and J ends lost 0 bases and 3 bases respectively, with 8 bases between them. The CDR3 loop spans 15 amino acids. CDR3 coding DNA: TGTGCCAGCAGTTACTCAGGCAGATACACCGGGGAGCTGTTTTTT. Its translation: CASSYSGRYTGELFF.

This clonotype was found a few times. CDR3 sequence (DNA): TGTGCCAGCAGCCAAGATCTAGCGGGGATCTCCTACGAGCAGTACTTC. Its protein is CASSQDLAGISYEQYF. The chain joins TRBV4-2 to TRBJ2-7; TRBD2 matches 9 bases. V shed 0 bases and J 0 bases; nucleotides not matched to a gene: 3. CDR1 is LGHNA and CDR2 is YNFKEQ in the germline V gene. The CDR3 contains 16 residues.